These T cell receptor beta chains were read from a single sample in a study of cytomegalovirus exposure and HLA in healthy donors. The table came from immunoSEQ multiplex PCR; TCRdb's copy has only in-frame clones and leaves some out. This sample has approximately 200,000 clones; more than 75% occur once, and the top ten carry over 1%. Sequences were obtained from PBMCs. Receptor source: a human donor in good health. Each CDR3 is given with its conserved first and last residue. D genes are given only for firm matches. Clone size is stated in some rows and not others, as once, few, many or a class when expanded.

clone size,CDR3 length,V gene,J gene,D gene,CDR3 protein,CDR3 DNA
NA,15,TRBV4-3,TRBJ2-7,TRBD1,CASSQPGQGAYEQYF,TGCGCCAGCAGCCAACCGGGACAGGGGGCCTACGAGCAGTACTTC
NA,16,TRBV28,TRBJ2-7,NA,CASSLLAGAGLYEQYF,TGTGCCAGCAGTTTACTGGCAGGGGCAGGTCTCTACGAGCAGTACTTC
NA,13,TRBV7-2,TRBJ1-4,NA,CASSLTQGRKLFF,TGTGCCAGCAGCCTGACACAGGGTCGGAAACTGTTTTTT
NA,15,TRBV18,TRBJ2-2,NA,CASSSAVRNTGELFF,TGTGCCAGCTCAAGCGCGGTCCGAAACACCGGGGAGCTGTTTTTT
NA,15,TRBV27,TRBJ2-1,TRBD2,CASRRGSAAGVGQFF,TGTGCCAGCAGGCGGGGGAGCGCGGCTGGAGTTGGGCAGTTCTTC
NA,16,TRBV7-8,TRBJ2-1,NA,CASSLRLVRGYNEQFF,TGTGCCAGCAGCTTAAGGCTGGTACGGGGTTACAATGAGCAGTTCTTC
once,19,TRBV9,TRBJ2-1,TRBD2,CASSVDPQTSGRTYNEQFF,TGTGCCAGCAGCGTAGATCCTCAGACTAGCGGGAGGACTTACAATGAGCAGTTCTTC
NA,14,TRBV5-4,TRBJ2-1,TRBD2,CASSSGLASNEQFF,TGTGCCAGCAGCTCGGGACTAGCGAGCAATGAGCAGTTCTTC
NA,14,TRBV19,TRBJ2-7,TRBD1,CASSPGTGTYEQYF,TGTGCCAGCTCCCCCGGGACAGGGACCTACGAGCAGTACTTC
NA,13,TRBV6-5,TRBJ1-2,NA,CASSPDMYYGYTF,TGTGCCAGCAGTCCAGACATGTACTATGGCTACACCTTC
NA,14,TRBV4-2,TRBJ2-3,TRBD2,CASSPESGMDTQYF,TGTGCCAGCAGCCCCGAAAGCGGGATGGATACGCAGTATTTT
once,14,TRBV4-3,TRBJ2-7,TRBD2,CASSLGLAMNEQYF,TGCGCCAGCAGCCTGGGACTAGCTATGAACGAGCAGTACTTC
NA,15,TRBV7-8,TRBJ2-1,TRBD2,CASSLSSGRASEQFF,TGTGCCAGCAGCTTATCTAGCGGGAGGGCCAGTGAGCAGTTCTTC
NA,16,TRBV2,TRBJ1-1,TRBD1,CASSPDRVGWDTEAFF,TGTGCCAGCAGTCCGGACAGGGTGGGATGGGACACTGAAGCTTTCTTT
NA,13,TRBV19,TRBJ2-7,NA,CASSLDRSYEQYF,TGTGCCAGTAGCTTGGACAGATCCTACGAGCAGTACTTC
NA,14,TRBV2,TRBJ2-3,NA,CATGPAGRRDTQYF,TGTGCCACAGGCCCTGCGGGACGTCGGGATACGCAGTATTTT
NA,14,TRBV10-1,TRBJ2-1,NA,CASSYSGQDNEQFF,TGCGCCAGCAGCTACAGCGGGCAGGACAATGAGCAGTTCTTC
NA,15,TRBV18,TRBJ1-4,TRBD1,CASSPLGTGDEKLFF,TGTGCCAGCTCACCACTAGGGACAGGGGATGAAAAACTGTTTTTT
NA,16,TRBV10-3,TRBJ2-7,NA,CAISESTRGQSYEQYF,TGTGCCATCAGTGAGTCGACGCGGGGTCAATCCTACGAGCAGTACTTC
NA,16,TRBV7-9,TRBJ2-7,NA,CSSSLAWTGAFDEQYF,TGTTCCAGCAGCTTAGCTTGGACGGGAGCCTTCGACGAGCAGTACTTC
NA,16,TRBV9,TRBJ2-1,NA,CASSPQLQSSYNEQFF,TGTGCCAGCAGCCCTCAACTTCAAAGCTCCTACAATGAGCAGTTCTTC
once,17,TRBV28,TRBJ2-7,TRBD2,CASSAGGVAGSSYEQYF,TGTGCCAGCAGTGCCGGAGGGGTAGCGGGCAGCTCCTACGAGCAGTACTTC
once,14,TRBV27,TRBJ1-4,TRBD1,CASRAGTGTGKLFF,TGTGCCAGCAGAGCCGGGACAGGGACTGGAAAACTGTTTTTT
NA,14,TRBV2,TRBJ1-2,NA,CASSSGTSNYGYTF,TGTGCCAGCAGTTCCGGGACATCAAACTATGGCTACACCTTC
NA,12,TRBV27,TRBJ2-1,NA,CASRTRENEQFF,TGTGCCAGCAGGACGAGGGAGAATGAGCAGTTCTTC
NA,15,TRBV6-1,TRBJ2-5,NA,CASSERWGRGEAQYF,TGTGCCAGCAGTGAAAGGTGGGGCAGGGGCGAGGCCCAGTACTTC
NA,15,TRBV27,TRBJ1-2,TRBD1,CASSLSGGANYGYTF,TGTGCCAGCAGTTTATCAGGGGGCGCGAACTATGGCTACACCTTC
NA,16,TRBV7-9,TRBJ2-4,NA,CASSLGAFQAKNIQYF,TGTGCCAGCAGCTTAGGGGCGTTTCAAGCCAAAAACATTCAGTACTTC
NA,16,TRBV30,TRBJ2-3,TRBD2,CAWSVKVAGYTDTQYF,TGTGCCTGGAGTGTAAAGGTAGCGGGGTACACAGATACGCAGTATTTT
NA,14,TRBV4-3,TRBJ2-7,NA,CASSQVGGSYEQYF,TGCGCCAGCAGCCAAGTGGGGGGCTCCTACGAGCAGTACTTC
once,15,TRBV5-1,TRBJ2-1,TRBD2,CASSSVGGRANEQFF,TGCGCCAGCAGCTCGGTGGGCGGGAGGGCCAATGAGCAGTTCTTC
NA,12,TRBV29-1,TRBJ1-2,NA,CSAQQTDYGYTF,TGCAGCGCCCAACAGACAGACTATGGCTACACCTTC
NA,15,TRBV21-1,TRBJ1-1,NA,CASSKADSGNTEAFF,TGTGCCAGCAGCAAAGCGGACAGTGGGAACACTGAAGCTTTCTTT
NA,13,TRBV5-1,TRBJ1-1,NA,CASSTGTAREAFF,TGCGCCAGCAGCACCGGGACTGCGAGGGAAGCTTTCTTT
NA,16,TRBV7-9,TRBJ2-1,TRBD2,CASSHGGRGVYNEQFF,TGTGCCAGCAGCCATGGAGGGCGGGGGGTCTACAATGAGCAGTTCTTC
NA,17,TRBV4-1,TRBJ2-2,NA,CASSQDRFQGGIRELFF,TGCGCCAGCAGCCAAGATAGGTTCCAGGGAGGTATCAGGGAGCTGTTTTTT
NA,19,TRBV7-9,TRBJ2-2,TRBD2,CASSYTGTSGMGATGELFF,TGTGCCAGCAGTTATACCGGGACTAGCGGGATGGGGGCCACCGGGGAGCTGTTTTTT
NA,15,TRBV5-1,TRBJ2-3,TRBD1,CASSSRGRSTDTQYF,TGCGCCAGCAGCTCCAGGGGGCGTAGCACAGATACGCAGTATTTT
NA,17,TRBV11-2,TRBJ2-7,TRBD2,CASSSPGPGLDHREQYF,TGTGCCAGCAGCTCTCCCGGGCCGGGACTAGACCACAGGGAGCAGTACTTC
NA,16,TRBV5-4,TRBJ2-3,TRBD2,CASSFLLAGGKDTQYF,TGTGCCAGCAGCTTCCTCCTAGCGGGAGGGAAAGATACGCAGTATTTT